These T cell receptor beta chains were read from a single sample in a study of T cells in Graves' hyperthyroidism and ophthalmopathy. TCRdb ran MiXCR on the multiplex PCR reads and lists one entry per CDR3 protein. This sample has around 400,000 distinct CDR3 sequences, with approximately 16% found just once. Sequencing was done on a sample of blood. These receptors came from a woman between 55 and 75 years old with Graves' ophthalmopathy. CDR3s include the opening cysteine and the closing phenylalanine or tryptophan. D genes are given only for firm matches. Rows may omit the clone size; those that give it use once, few, many or a size class.

16	TRBV29-1	TRBJ2-3	TRBD2	many	CSGTRLAGETTDTQYF	TGCAGCGGGACGAGACTAGCGGGAGAGACCACAGATACGCAGTATTTT
13	TRBV30	TRBJ2-2	-	many	CAWTSIGTGELFF	TGTGCCTGGACCTCCATCGGGACCGGGGAGCTGTTTTTT
15	TRBV30	TRBJ2-3	-	-	CAWSGSMFRTDTQYF	TGTGCCTGGAGCGGAAGTATGTTTAGAACAGATACGCAGTATTTT
17	TRBV5-6	TRBJ1-3	-	-	CASSLVPGQLSGNTIYF	TGTGCCAGCAGCTTGGTTCCCGGGCAACTCTCTGGAAACACCATATATTTT
16	TRBV5-5	TRBJ2-7	TRBD1	-	CASSPDRASRSYEQYF	TGTGCCAGCAGCCCGGACAGGGCATCGAGGTCCTACGAGCAGTACTTC
13	TRBV6-1	TRBJ1-2	-	few	CASSDGGGYGYTF	TGTGCCAGCAGTGACGGGGGAGGCTATGGCTACACCTTC
19	TRBV7-2	TRBJ2-2	TRBD2	-	CASRPPGLAGVGVTGELFF	TGTGCCAGCAGGCCTCCGGGACTAGCGGGAGTGGGGGTCACCGGGGAGCTGTTTTTT
11	TRBV10-3	TRBJ2-7	-	few	CAITSSYEQYF	TGTGCCATCACTAGCTCCTACGAGCAGTACTTC
12	TRBV20-1	TRBJ2-7	TRBD2	many	CSATSGRAEQYF	TGCAGTGCTACTAGCGGGAGGGCCGAGCAGTACTTC
13	TRBV5-1	TRBJ2-1	-	many	CASSPVEANEQFF	TGCGCCAGCAGCCCCGTGGAAGCCAATGAGCAGTTCTTC